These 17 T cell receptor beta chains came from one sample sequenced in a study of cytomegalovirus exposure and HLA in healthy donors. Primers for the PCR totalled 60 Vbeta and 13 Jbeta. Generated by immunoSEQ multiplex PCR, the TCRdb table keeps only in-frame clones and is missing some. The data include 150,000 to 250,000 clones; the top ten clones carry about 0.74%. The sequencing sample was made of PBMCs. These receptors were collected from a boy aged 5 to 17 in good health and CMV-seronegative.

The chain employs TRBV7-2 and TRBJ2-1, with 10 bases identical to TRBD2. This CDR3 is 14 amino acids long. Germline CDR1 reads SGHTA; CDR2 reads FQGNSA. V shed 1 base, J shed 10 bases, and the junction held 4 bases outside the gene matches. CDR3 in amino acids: CASSLGLAGAEQFF. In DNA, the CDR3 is TGTGCCAGCAGCTTAGGGCTAGCGGGGGCCGAGCAGTTCTTC. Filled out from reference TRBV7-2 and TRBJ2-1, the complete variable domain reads GAGVSQSPSNKVTEKGKDVELRCDPISGHTALYWYRQSLGQGLEFLIYFQGNSAPDKSGLPSDRFSAERTGGSVSTLTIQRTQQEDSAVYLCASSLGLAGAEQFFGPGTRLTVL.

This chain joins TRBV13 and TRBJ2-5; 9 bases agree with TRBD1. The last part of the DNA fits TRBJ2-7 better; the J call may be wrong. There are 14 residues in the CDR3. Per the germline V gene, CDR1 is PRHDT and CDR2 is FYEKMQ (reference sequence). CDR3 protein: CASSLPGQGYEQYF. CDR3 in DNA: TGTGCCAGCAGCTTGCCGGGACAGGGCTACGAGCAGTACTTC.

CDR3 nucleotides: TGTGCCAGCAGCGTATCTCTACGGGGAGGCGGAGAGACCCAGTACTTC. Translating it yields CASSVSLRGGGETQYF. The chain combines TRBV9 with TRBJ2-5; D might be TRBD2 (6 bases). V was clipped by 1 base and J by 4 bases, with 17 bases between them. There are 16 residues in the CDR3. CDR1 is SGDLS and CDR2 is YYNGEE in the germline V gene.

The CDR3 here is CASRGTGTVNSPLHF. In nucleotides, the CDR3 is TGTGCCAGCAGGGGCACCGGGACAGTAAATTCACCCCTCCACTTT. The chain is built from TRBV6-5 and TRBJ1-6; 7 nucleotides align to TRBD1. Trimming cost V 6 bases and J 7 bases; bases outside gene matches: 9. The CDR3 contains 15 residues. The V gene's germline CDR1 is MNHEY and CDR2 SVGAGI.

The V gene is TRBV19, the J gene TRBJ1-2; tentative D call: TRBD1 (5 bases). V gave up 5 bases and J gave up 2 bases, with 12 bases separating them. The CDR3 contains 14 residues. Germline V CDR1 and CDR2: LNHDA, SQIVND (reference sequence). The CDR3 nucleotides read TGTGCCAGTAGTTACAGGCGGGGAAACTATGGCTACACCTTC. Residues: CASSYRRGNYGYTF.

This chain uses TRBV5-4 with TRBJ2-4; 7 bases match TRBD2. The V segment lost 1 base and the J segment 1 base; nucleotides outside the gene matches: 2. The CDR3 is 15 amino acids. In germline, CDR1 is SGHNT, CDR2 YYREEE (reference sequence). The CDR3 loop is CASSLTGGAKNIQYF. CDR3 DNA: TGTGCCAGCAGCTTGACCGGGGGGGCCAAAAACATTCAGTACTTC.

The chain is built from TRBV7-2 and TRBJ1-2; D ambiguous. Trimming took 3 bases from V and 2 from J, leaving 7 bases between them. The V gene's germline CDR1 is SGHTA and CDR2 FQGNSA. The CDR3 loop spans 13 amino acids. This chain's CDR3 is CASSFEPNYGYTF. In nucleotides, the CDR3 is TGTGCCAGCAGCTTCGAGCCGAACTATGGCTACACCTTC.

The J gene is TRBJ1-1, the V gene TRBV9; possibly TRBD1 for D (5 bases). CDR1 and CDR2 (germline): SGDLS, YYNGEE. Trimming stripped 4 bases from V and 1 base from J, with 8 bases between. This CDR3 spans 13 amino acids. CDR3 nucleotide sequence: TGTGCCAGCAGCCCAACAGGGAACACTGAAGCTTTCTTT. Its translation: CASSPTGNTEAFF.

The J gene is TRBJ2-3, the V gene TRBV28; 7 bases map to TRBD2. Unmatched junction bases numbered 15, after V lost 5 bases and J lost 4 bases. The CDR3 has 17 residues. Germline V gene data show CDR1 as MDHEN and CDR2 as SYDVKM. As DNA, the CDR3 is TGTGCCAGCAGTCCGGGCCCGGGGAGGGACCCCTCAGATACGCAGTATTTT. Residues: CASSPGPGRDPSDTQYF.

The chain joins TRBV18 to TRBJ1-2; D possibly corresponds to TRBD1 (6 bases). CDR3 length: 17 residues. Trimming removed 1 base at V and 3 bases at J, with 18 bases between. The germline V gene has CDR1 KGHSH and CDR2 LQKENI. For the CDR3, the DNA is TGTGCCAGCTCACCACTTAGTCTTGGCGGGGGCGACTATGGCTACACCTTC. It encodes CASSPLSLGGGDYGYTF. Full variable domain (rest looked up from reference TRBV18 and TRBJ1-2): NAGVMQNPRHLVRRRGQEARLRCSPMKGHSHVYWYRQLPEEGLKFMVYLQKENIIDESGMPKERFSAEFPKEGPSILRIQQVVRGDSAAYFCASSPLSLGGGDYGYTFGSGTRLTVV.

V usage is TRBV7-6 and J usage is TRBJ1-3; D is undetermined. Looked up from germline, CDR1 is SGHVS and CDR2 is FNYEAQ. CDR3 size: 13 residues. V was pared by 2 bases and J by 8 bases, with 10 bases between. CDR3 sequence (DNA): TGTGCCAGCAGCTTAATTCGGGGAGACACCATATATTTT. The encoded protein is CASSLIRGDTIYF.

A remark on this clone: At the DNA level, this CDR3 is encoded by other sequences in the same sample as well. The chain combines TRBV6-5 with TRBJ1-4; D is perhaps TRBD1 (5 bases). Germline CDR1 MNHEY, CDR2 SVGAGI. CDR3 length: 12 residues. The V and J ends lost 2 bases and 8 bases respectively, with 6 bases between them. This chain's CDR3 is CASSYGGEKLFF. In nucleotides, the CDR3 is TGTGCCAGCAGTTACGGGGGGGAAAAACTGTTTTTT.

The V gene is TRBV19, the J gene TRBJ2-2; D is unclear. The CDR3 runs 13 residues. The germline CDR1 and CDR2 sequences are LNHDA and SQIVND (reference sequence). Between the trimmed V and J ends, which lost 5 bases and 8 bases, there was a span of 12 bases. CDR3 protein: CASSPKVPGELFF. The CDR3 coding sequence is TGTGCCAGTAGTCCTAAAGTCCCGGGGGAGCTGTTTTTT.

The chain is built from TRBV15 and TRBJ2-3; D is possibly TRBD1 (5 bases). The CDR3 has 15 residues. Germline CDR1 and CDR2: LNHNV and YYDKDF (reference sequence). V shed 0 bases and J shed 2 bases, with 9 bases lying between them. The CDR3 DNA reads TGTGCCACCAGCAGAGATTTTGGGGCCACAGATACGCAGTATTTT. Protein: CATSRDFGATDTQYF.

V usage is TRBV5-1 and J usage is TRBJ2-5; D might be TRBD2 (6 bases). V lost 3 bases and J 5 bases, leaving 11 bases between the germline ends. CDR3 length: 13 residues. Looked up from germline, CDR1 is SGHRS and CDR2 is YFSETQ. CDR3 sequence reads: CASSSGVAETQYF. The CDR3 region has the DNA TGCGCCAGCAGCTCGGGGGTGGCGGAGACCCAGTACTTC. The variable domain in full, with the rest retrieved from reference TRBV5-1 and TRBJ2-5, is KAGVTQTPRYLIKTRGQQVTLSCSPISGHRSVSWYQQTPGQGLQFLFEYFSETQRNKGNFPGRFSGRQFSNSRSEMNVSTLELGDSALYLCASSSGVAETQYFGPGTRLLVL.

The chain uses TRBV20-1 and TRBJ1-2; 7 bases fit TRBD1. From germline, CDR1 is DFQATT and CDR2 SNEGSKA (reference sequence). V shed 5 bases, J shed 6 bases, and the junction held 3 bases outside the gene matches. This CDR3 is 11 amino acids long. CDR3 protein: CSAHRGDGYTF. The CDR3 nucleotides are TGCAGTGCTCACAGGGGCGATGGCTACACCTTC.

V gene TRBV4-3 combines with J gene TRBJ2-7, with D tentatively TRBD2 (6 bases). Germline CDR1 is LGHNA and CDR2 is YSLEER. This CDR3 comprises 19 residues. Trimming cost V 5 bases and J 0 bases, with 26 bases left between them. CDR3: CASSDRLRDPPSNSYEQYF. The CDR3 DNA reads TGCGCCAGCAGCGACCGGCTGCGGGACCCGCCATCGAACTCCTACGAGCAGTACTTC.